The present T cell receptor beta chain was sequenced within a study of T cells in Graves' hyperthyroidism and ophthalmopathy. Germline CDR1 is MNHNS and CDR2 is SASEGT. This CDR3 contains 13 residues. Between the trimmed V and J ends, which lost 9 bases and 5 bases, there was a span of 16 bases. Amplification yielded TCR beta CDR3 regions, with RNA transcripts as the source. Using the HTBI primer set, a first-round RT-PCR was run on the TCR CDR3. TCRdb ran MiXCR on the multiplex PCR reads and lists one entry per CDR3 protein. The sample holds 300,000 to 400,000 distinct CDR3 sequences, roughly a fifth seen once. Absence of ophthalmopathy progression within 18 months defined stable Graves' hyperthyroidism.

The V call is TRBV6-1, the J call TRBJ2-5, with a weak D call TRBD2 (5 bases). The specimen was blood. The receptor's source is a woman in her fifties or sixties with Graves' hyperthyroidism. The CDR3 here is CASRTPNKETQYF. For the CDR3, the DNA is TGTGCCAGTAGGACTCCTAATAAGGAGACCCAGTACTTC.